Each of the 16 T cell receptor beta chains below was sequenced from the same sample in a study of CD8+CD57+ T cells in acquired aplastic anemia. Genomic DNA constituted the template upon which TCR beta VDJ and CDR3 profiling was performed. TCRdb redid the calling of the reads with MiXCR, one entry per CDR3 protein. The table includes some 180,000 distinct CDR3 sequences, 46% detected once. The specimen was sorted CD4+, CD8+, or CD8+CD57+ T cells (not recorded which) from PBMCs. The receptors originated from a human donor in good health.

Comments on this clonotype: The CDR3 ends on some other residue instead of the conserved phenylalanine or tryptophan, so this is likely a read error. This chain connects TRBV7-9 to TRBJ1-4; D not certain. This CDR3 contains 15 residues. Germline CDR1 is SEHNR and CDR2 is FQNEAQ (reference sequence). With 3 bases removed from V and 0 bases from J, the gap between germline ends came to 8 bases. CDR3 amino acids: CASSFGVSTNEKLFS. The CDR3 coding sequence is TGTGCCAGCAGCTTTGGGGTCTCAACTAATGAAAAACTGTTTTCT.

As concerns this clonotype: The CDR3 does not end in the conserved phenylalanine or tryptophan, so this is likely a read error. The limits of the CDR3 on the DNA are not certain, so only TCRdb's listed CDR3 is given. The chain uses TRBV10-1 and TRBJ2-7; TRBD1, the table's D call, lacks a check against the DNA. Germline CDR1 is WNHNN and CDR2 is SYGVQD (reference sequence). Termini included, the CDR3 measures 8 amino acids. CDR3 sequence: CASSERAG.

This clonotype appeared many times. V gene TRBV18 combines with J gene TRBJ2-5, with 8 bases identical to TRBD2. This CDR3 spans 15 amino acids. CDR1 is KGHSH and CDR2 is LQKENI in the germline V gene. After removal of 2 bases from V and 4 bases from J, the junction contained 6 bases not matched to a gene. CDR3 in amino acids: CASSPVGLAGETQYF. The CDR3, as DNA: TGTGCCAGCTCACCAGTTGGGCTAGCGGGAGAGACCCAGTACTTC.

About this clonotype: The conserved phenylalanine or tryptophan is not found at the CDR3 terminus, so this likely reflects a read error. The CDR3 bases are TGTGCCAGCAGCTCCGGACGAGATGAAGCTTTCTCT. This sequence encodes CASSSGRDEAFS. The J gene is TRBJ1-1, the V gene TRBV7-9; D not resolved. The CDR3 runs to 12 residues. Trimming took off 4 bases at V and 7 bases at J, with 10 bases between the two ends. Germline assignment: CDR1 SEHNR and CDR2 FQNEAQ (reference sequence).

The V gene is TRBV5-1, the J gene TRBJ1-1; 10 bases align to TRBD1. CDR1 and CDR2 (germline): SGHRS, YFSETQ. The trim removed 2 bases at V and 4 bases at J, leaving 5 bases unmatched. This CDR3 is 15 amino acids long. CDR3 sequence: CASSFRGQGGTEAFF. For the CDR3, the DNA is TGCGCCAGCAGCTTCCGCGGACAGGGGGGCACTGAAGCTTTCTTT.

V gene TRBV5-4 combines with J gene TRBJ2-3; TRBD2 might be the D (6 bases). The germline gives CDR1 SGHNT, CDR2 YYREEE (reference sequence). Trimming took off 6 bases at V and 1 base at J, with 15 bases between the two ends. There are 15 residues in the CDR3. CDR3 nucleotide sequence: TGTGCCAGCAACAAGGGTGGCGGGGGCACAGATACGCAGTATTTT. Residues: CASNKGGGGTDTQYF.

The chain employs TRBV2 and TRBJ1-1; D gene uncertain. The V end lost 1 base, the J end lost 4 bases, and 10 bases lay between the germline ends. The CDR3 runs 14 residues. The germline CDR1 and CDR2 sequences are SNHLY and FYNNEI. For the CDR3, the DNA is TGTGCCAGCAGTGAAGGATTTGGCACCACTGAAGCTTTCTTT. Protein: CASSEGFGTTEAFF.

This chain connects TRBV19 to TRBJ2-2, with D hard to call. Trimming removed 5 bases at V and 1 base at J, with 8 bases between. Germline V gene lookup returns CDR1 LNHDA and CDR2 SQIVND (reference sequence). The CDR3 sequence is 14 residues long. The chain's CDR3 is CASSSQLNTGELFF. The CDR3 nucleotides are TGTGCCAGTAGTTCACAGTTGAACACCGGGGAGCTGTTTTTT.

This clonotype was counted at least ten times. The genes are TRBV7-9 and TRBJ1-2; weak D call: TRBD1 (5 bases). Trimming cost V 1 base and J 8 bases, with 14 bases left between them. Germline values: CDR1 SEHNR, CDR2 FQNEAQ (reference sequence). The CDR3 loop spans 14 amino acids. The CDR3 DNA sequence: TGTGCCAGCAGCTTAGATGCGGCAGGGTTCGGCTACACCTTC. This translates into CASSLDAAGFGYTF.

This clonotype was picked up a small number of times. One base away lies a much larger clone, so this may be a sequencing read error. The chain links TRBV4-2 to TRBJ2-6; either TRBD1 or TRBD2 may supply D (6 bases each). This CDR3 spans 16 amino acids. CDR1 LGHNA and CDR2 YNFKEQ come from the germline V gene. For the CDR3, the DNA is TGTGCCAGCAGCGACGGGGGCGGGTCTGGGGCCAACGTCCTGTCTTTC. Its translation: CASSDGGGSGANVLSF.

V gene TRBV15 combines with J gene TRBJ2-7; maybe TRBD1 (5 bases). The V and J ends lost 0 bases and 1 base respectively, with 7 bases between them. CDR1 is LNHNV and CDR2 is YYDKDF in the germline V gene (reference sequence). The CDR3 sequence is 14 residues long. CDR3 sequence (DNA): TGTGCCACCAGCAGAGAAGGGGTATCCTACGAGCAGTACTTC. Translated, it gives CATSREGVSYEQYF. The full variable domain, rest sourced from reference TRBV15 and TRBJ2-7, is DAMVIQNPRYQVTQFGKPVTLSCSQTLNHNVMYWYQQKSSQAPKLLFHYYDKDFNNEADTPDNFQSRRPNTSFCFLDIRSPGLGDTAMYLCATSREGVSYEQYFGPGTRLTVT.

The sample holds a few counts of this clonotype. A much larger clonotype is one base distant, so this may be a read error. The chain is built from TRBV20-1 and TRBJ2-3; D is unclear. The CDR3 extends over 11 amino acids. V lost 6 bases and J lost 5, with 9 bases in between. Germline V gene lookup returns CDR1 DFQATT and CDR2 SNEGSKA (reference sequence). The CDR3 region has the DNA TGCAGTGCCCCAAGTGTAGATACGCAGTATTTT. Translated: CSAPSVDTQYF.

A few counts support this clonotype. The chain carries TRBV2 and TRBJ2-5, with D maybe TRBD2 (5 bases). Germline V gene lookup returns CDR1 SNHLY and CDR2 FYNNEI. This CDR3 contains 11 residues. V was clipped by 9 bases and J by 5 bases, with 10 bases between them. The chain's CDR3 is CASVAWETQYF. The CDR3 DNA is TGTGCCAGTGTAGCGTGGGAGACCCAGTACTTC.

The chain has TRBV7-8 and TRBJ2-7; 10 bases agree with TRBD2. The CDR3 covers 15 residues. J was trimmed by 5 bases and V by 6 bases; bases with no gene match: 10. The V gene's germline CDR1 is SGHVS and CDR2 FQNEAQ. The CDR3 nucleotides read TGTGCCAGCAGTTTAATCCCTAGCGGGAGCGACGAGCAGTACTTC. Its protein product is CASSLIPSGSDEQYF.

The V and J genes are TRBV9 and TRBJ1-2, with D perhaps matching TRBD1 (6 bases). Germline lookup yields CDR1 SGDLS and CDR2 YYNGEE. This CDR3 is built from 14 residues. V dropped 0 bases and J dropped 4 bases, with 10 bases sitting between them. The CDR3 DNA reads as TGTGCCAGCAGCGTAGCTACAGGGTCCTATGGCTACACCTTC. It specifies CASSVATGSYGYTF.

The V gene is TRBV24-1, the J gene TRBJ2-1, with D possibly TRBD2 on 5 matching bases. Germline V CDR1 and CDR2: KGHDR, SFDVKD. The CDR3 is made up of 14 amino acids. Deletions cut 0 bases from V and 7 bases from J, with 9 bases between. Written as DNA, the CDR3 is TGTGCCACCAGTGATTTGCGGGGAACGAATGAGCAGTTCTTC. Translation: CATSDLRGTNEQFF.